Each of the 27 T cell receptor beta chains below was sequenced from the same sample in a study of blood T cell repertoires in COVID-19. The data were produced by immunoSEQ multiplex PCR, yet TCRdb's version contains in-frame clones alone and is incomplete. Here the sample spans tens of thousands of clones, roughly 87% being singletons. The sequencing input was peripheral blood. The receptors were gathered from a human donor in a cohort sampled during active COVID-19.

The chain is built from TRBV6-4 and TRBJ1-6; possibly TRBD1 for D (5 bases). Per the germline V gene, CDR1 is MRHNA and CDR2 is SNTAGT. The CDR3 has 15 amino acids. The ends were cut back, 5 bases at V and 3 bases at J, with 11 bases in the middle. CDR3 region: CASSPGHSYNSPLHF. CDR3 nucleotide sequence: TGTGCCAGCAGTCCCGGACATAGCTATAATTCACCCCTCCACTTT.

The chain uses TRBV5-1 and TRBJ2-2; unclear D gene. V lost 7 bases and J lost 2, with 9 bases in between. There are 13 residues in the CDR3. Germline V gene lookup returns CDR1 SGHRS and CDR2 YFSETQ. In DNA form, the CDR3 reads TGCGCCAGCCTGCAGGTCAACACCGGGGAGCTGTTTTTT. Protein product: CASLQVNTGELFF.

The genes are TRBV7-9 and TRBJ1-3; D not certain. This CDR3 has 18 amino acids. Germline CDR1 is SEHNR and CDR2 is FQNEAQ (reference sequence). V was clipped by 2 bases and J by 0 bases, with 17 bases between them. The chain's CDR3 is CASSLFLASDFSGNTIYF. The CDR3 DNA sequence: TGTGCCAGCAGCTTATTTCTGGCCAGCGACTTCTCTGGAAACACCATATATTTT.

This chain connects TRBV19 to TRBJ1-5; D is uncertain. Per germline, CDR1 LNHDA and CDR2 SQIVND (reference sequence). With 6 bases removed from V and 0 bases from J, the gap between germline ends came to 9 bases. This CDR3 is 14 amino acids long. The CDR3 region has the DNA TGTGCCAGTAGCCTGGGCAGTAGCAATCAGCCCCAGCATTTT. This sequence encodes CASSLGSSNQPQHF.

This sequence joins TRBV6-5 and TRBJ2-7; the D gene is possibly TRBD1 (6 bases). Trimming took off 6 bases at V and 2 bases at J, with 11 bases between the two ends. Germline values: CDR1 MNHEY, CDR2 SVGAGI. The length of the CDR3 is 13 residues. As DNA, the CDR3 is TGTGCCAGCAGGGGGACACGAGCCTACGAGCAGTACTTC. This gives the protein CASRGTRAYEQYF.

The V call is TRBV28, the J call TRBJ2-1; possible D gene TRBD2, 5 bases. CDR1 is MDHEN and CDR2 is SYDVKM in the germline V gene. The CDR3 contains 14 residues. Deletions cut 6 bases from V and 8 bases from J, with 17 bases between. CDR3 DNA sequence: TGTGCCAGCAGCGAGGGAGTTATGGGCGATGAGCAGTTCTTC. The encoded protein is CASSEGVMGDEQFF.

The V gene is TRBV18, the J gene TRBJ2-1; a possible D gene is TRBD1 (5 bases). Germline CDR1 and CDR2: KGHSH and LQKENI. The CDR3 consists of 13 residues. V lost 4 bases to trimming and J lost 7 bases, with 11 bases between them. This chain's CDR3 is CASSQEQANEQFF. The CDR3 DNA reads TGTGCCAGCTCACAAGAACAGGCAAATGAGCAGTTCTTC.

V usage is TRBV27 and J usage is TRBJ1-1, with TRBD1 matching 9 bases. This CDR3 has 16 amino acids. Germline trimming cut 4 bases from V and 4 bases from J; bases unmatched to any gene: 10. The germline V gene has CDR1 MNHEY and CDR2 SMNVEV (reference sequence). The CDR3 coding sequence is TGTGCCAGCAGTTCTTGGAACAGGGGGCTGGGCACTGAAGCTTTCTTT. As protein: CASSSWNRGLGTEAFF.

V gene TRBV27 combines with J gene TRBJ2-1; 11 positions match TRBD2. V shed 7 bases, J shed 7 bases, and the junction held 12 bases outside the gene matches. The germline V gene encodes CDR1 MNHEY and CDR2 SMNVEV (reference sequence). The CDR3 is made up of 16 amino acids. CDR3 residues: CASTYRTTSGTNEQFF. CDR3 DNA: TGTGCCAGCACATACCGCACGACTAGCGGGACAAATGAGCAGTTCTTC.

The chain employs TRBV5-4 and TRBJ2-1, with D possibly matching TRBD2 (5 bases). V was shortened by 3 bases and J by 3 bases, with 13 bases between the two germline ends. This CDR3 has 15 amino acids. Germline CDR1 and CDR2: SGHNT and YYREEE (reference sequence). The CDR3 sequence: CASSSPAGFYNEQFF. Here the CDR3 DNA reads TGTGCCAGCAGCTCCCCGGCGGGTTTCTACAATGAGCAGTTCTTC.

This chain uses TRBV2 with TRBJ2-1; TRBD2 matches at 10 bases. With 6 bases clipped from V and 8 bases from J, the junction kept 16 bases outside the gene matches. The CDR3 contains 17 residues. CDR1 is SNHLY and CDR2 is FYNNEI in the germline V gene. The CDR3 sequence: CASSLPLAGETRHEQFF. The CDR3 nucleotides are TGTGCCAGCAGCCTTCCGCTAGCGGGAGAGACTCGACATGAGCAGTTCTTC.

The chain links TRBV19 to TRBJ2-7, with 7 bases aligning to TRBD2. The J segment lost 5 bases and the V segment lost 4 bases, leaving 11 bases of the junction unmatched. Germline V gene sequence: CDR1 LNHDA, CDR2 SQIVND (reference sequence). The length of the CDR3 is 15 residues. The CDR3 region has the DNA TGTGCCAGTAGTACCCGTGGGGGGGGGACCCACGAGCAGTACTTC. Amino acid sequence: CASSTRGGGTHEQYF.

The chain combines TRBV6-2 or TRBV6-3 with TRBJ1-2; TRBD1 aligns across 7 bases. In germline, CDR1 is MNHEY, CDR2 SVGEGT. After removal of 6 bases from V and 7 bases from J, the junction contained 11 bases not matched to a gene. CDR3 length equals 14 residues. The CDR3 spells CASSSRQGGFGYTF. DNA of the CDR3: TGTGCCAGCAGCTCCAGACAGGGCGGGTTTGGCTACACCTTC.

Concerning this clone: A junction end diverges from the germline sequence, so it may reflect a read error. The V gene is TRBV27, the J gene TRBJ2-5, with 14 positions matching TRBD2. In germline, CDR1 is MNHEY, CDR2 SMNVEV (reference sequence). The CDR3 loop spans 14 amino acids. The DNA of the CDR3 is TGTGCCAGCAGTCCGCAGGGACTAGCGGGAGCTCTGAACTTC. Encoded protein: CASSPQGLAGALNF.

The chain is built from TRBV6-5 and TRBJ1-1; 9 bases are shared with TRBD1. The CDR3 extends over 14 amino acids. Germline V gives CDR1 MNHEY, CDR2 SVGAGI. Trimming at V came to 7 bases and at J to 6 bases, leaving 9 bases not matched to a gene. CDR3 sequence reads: CASTATGGVAEAFF. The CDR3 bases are TGTGCCAGCACCGCTACAGGGGGCGTCGCTGAAGCTTTCTTT.

The CDR3 loop is CASSPRTDLNTEAFF. The CDR3 DNA follows: TGTGCCAGCTCACCTAGGACAGATTTGAACACTGAAGCTTTCTTT. V gene TRBV18 combines with J gene TRBJ1-1; possible D gene TRBD1, 6 bases. Germline V gene data show CDR1 as KGHSH and CDR2 as LQKENI. The CDR3 length is 15 residues. The V gene lost 3 bases and the J gene lost 0 bases, with 11 bases spanning the gap.

The CDR3 reads CASSEGRARGREQFF. For the CDR3, the DNA is TGTGCCAGCAGTGAAGGTCGGGCCAGGGGACGTGAGCAGTTCTTC. The chain employs TRBV6-1 and TRBJ2-1, with D maybe TRBD1 (6 bases). Trimming left V 1 base short and J 9 bases short, with 16 bases between. Germline V gene sequence: CDR1 MNHNS, CDR2 SASEGT. The CDR3 length is 15 residues.

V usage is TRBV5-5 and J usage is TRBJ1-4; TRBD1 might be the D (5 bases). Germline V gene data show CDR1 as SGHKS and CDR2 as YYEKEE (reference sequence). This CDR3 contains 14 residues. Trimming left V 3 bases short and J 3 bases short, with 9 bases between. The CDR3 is CASSSTVSNEKLFF. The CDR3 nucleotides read TGTGCCAGCAGCTCGACAGTGTCTAATGAAAAACTGTTTTTT.

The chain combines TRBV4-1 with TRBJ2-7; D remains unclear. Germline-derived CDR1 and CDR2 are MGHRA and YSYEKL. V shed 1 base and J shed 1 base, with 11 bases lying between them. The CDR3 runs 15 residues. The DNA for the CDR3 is TGCGCCAGCAGCCAAGCCCAGACATCGTCCTACGAGCAGTACTTC. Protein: CASSQAQTSSYEQYF.

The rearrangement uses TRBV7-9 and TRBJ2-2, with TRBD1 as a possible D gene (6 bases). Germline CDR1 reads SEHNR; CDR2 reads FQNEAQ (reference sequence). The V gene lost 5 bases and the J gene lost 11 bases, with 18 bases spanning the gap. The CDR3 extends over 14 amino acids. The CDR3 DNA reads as TGTGCCAGCAGCCCAACTGACAGGTTCCCCGAGCTGTTTTTT. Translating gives CASSPTDRFPELFF.

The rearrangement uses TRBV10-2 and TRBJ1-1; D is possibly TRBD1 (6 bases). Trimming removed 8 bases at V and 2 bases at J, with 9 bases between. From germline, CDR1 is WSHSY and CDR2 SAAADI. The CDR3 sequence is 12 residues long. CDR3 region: CASRGGNTEAFF. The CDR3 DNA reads TGCGCCAGCCGGGGGGGCAACACTGAAGCTTTCTTT.

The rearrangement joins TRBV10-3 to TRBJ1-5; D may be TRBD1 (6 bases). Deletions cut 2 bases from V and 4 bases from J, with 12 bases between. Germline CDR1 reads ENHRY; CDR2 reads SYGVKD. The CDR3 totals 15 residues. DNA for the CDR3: TGTGCCATCAGTGAGGCCGGGACACTAAATCAGCCCCAGCATTTT. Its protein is CAISEAGTLNQPQHF.

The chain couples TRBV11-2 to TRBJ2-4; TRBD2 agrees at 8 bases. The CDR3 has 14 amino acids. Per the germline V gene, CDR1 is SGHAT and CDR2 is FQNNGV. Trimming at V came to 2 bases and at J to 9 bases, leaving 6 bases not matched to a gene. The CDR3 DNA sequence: TGTGCCAGCAGCTTAACGGGACTAGGAACCATTCAGTACTTC. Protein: CASSLTGLGTIQYF.

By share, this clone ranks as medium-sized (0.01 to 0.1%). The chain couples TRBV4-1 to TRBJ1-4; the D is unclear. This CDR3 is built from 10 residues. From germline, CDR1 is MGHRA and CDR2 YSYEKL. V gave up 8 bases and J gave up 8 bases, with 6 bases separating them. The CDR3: CASPREKLFF. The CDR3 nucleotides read TGCGCCAGCCCGCGGGAAAAACTGTTTTTT.

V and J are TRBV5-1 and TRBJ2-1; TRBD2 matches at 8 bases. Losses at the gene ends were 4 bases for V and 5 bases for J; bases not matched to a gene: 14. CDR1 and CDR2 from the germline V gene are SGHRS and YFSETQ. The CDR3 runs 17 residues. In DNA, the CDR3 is TGCGCCAGCAGCAACCAGCGGGAGTTAATTGGGAACAATGAGCAGTTCTTC. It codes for CASSNQRELIGNNEQFF.

The CDR3 sequence: CASSPPSAGADTQYF. As DNA, the CDR3 is TGTGCCAGCTCACCCCCCTCAGCGGGAGCAGATACGCAGTATTTT. The chain uses TRBV18 and TRBJ2-3; 8 bases line up with TRBD2. Germline trimming cut 3 bases from V and 4 bases from J; bases unmatched to any gene: 6. The length of the CDR3 is 15 residues. Germline lookup yields CDR1 KGHSH and CDR2 LQKENI.

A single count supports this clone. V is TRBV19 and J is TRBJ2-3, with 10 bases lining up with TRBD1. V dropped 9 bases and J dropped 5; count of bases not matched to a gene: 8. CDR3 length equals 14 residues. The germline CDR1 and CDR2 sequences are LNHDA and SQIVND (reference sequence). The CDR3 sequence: CASTWGQGLDTQYF. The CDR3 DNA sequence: TGTGCCAGCACCTGGGGACAGGGGCTAGATACGCAGTATTTT.